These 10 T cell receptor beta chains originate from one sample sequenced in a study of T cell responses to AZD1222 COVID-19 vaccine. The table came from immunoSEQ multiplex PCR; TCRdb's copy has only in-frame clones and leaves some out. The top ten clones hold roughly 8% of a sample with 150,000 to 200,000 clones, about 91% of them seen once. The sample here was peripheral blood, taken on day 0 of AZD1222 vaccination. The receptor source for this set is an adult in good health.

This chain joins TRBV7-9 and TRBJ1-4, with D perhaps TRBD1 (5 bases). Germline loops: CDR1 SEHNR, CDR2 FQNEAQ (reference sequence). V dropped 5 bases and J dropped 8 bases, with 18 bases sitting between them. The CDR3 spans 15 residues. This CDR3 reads CASSPGLGAREKLFF. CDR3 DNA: TGTGCCAGCAGCCCCGGGTTAGGGGCTCGGGAAAAACTGTTTTTT.

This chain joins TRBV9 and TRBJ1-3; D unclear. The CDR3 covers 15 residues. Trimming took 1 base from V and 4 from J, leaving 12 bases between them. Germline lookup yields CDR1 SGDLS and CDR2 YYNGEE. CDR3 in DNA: TGTGCCAGCAGCGTAAGGGCTACCACGGGAAACACCATATATTTT. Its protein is CASSVRATTGNTIYF. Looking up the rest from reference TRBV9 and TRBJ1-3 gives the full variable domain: DSGVTQTPKHLITATGQRVTLRCSPRSGDLSVYWYQQSLDQGLQFLIQYYNGEERAKGNILERFSAQQFPDLHSELNLSSLELGDSALYFCASSVRATTGNTIYFGEGSWLTVV.

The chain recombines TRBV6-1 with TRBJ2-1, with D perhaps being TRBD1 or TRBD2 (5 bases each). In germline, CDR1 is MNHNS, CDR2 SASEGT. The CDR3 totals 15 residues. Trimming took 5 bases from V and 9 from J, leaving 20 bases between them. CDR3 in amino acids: CASSSPRTGAGEQFF. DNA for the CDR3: TGTGCCAGCAGTTCCCCCAGGACTGGGGCGGGTGAGCAGTTCTTC.

The CDR3 region is CASSTDRGGPYGYTF. The CDR3 DNA reads TGTGCCAGTAGTACCGACAGGGGGGGACCCTATGGCTACACCTTC. The V gene is TRBV19, the J gene TRBJ1-2; TRBD1 aligns across 9 bases. Germline values: CDR1 LNHDA, CDR2 SQIVND (reference sequence). The CDR3 extends over 15 amino acids. Trimming removed 4 bases from V and 4 bases from J; junction bases left unmatched: 7.

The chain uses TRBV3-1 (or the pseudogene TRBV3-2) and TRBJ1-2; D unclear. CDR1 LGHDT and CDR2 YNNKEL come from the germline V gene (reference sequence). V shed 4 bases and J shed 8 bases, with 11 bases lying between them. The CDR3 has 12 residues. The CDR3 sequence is CASSRGLEGYTF. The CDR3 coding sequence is TGTGCCAGCAGCCGAGGACTGGAAGGCTACACCTTC.

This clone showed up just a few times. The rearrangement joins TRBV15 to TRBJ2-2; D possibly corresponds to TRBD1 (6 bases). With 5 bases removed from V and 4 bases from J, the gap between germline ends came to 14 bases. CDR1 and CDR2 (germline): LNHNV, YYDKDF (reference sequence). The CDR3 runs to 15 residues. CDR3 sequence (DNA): TGTGCCACCAGCGGTCGAGGGGGTCCCACCGGGGAGCTGTTTTTT. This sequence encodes CATSGRGGPTGELFF.

This CDR3 reads CATSRVPRDYGYTF. In nucleotides, the CDR3 is TGTGCCACCAGCAGAGTACCCCGCGACTATGGCTACACCTTC. The rearrangement uses TRBV15 and TRBJ1-2; no clear D gene. Germline values: CDR1 LNHNV, CDR2 YYDKDF (reference sequence). The length of the CDR3 is 14 residues. V lost 1 base to trimming and J lost 3 bases, with 9 bases between them.

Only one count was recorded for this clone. The CDR3 DNA sequence: TGTGCCAGCAGCGCGGGACAGAGGAACACCGGGGAGCTGTTTTTT. This encodes CASSAGQRNTGELFF. V and J are TRBV9 and TRBJ2-2; 7 bases are shared with TRBD1. V dropped 3 bases and J dropped 1; count of bases not matched to a gene: 3. Germline V gene lookup returns CDR1 SGDLS and CDR2 YYNGEE. The CDR3 runs 15 residues. Based on the CDR3 plus reference TRBV9 and TRBJ2-2, the full variable domain is DSGVTQTPKHLITATGQRVTLRCSPRSGDLSVYWYQQSLDQGLQFLIQYYNGEERAKGNILERFSAQQFPDLHSELNLSSLELGDSALYFCASSAGQRNTGELFFGEGSRLTVL.

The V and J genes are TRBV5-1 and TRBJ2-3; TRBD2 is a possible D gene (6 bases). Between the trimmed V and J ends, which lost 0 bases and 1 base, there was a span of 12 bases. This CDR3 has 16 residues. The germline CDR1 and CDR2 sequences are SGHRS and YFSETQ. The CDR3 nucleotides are TGCGCCAGCAGCTTGGGTTTCGGGGGAGGCACAGATACGCAGTATTTT. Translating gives CASSLGFGGGTDTQYF.

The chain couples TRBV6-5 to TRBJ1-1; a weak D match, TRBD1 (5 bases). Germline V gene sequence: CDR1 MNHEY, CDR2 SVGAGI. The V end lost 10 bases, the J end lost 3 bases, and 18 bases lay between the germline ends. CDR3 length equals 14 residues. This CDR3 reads CATRGTSGHTEAFF. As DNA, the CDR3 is TGTGCCACCAGAGGCACATCGGGGCACACTGAAGCTTTCTTT.